The 6 T cell receptor beta chains in this list originate from one sample, sequenced in a study of T-cell memory formation after mild COVID-19. MiXCR, applied by TCRdb to the 5' RACE reads, yields one record per CDR3 protein. Of 90,000 to 130,000 distinct CDR3 sequences in the sample, around 17% were seen once. The sequenced sample consisted of PBMCs or a T cell subset sorted from them (not recorded which). Receptor source: a young man who had mild COVID-19 (a few samples of this study predate the infection). Cell type and time point are not known.

This chain joins TRBV12-3 or TRBV12-4 and TRBJ1-5; no clear D gene. V dropped 6 bases and J dropped 4 bases, with 7 bases sitting between them. The CDR3 has 12 residues. Written as DNA, the CDR3 is TGTGCCAGCAGCCGACGGAATCAGCCCCAGCATTTT. This codes for CASSRRNQPQHF.

The rearrangement joins TRBV10-3 to TRBJ2-5, with D perhaps given as TRBD1 or TRBD2 (5 bases each). Trimming left V 10 bases short and J 1 base short, with 16 bases between. CDR1 and CDR2 from the germline V gene are ENHRY and SYGVKD. CDR3 length: 14 residues. This CDR3 is CANSPSGTQETQYF. The CDR3 DNA reads as TGTGCCAACTCTCCATCCGGGACCCAAGAGACCCAGTACTTC.

This chain connects TRBV7-2 to TRBJ2-3, with 13 bases fitting TRBD2. The junction had 10 bases not matched to a gene; V was cut back by 5 bases and J by 8 bases. The CDR3 extends over 16 amino acids. The germline gives CDR1 SGHTA, CDR2 FQGNSA. The CDR3, as DNA: TGTGCCAGCAGCCCCGGGACTAGCGGGGCGGTCGGTACGCAGTATTTT. It specifies CASSPGTSGAVGTQYF.

The CDR3 spells CASSRDSGNTIYF. The CDR3 nucleotides read TGTGCCAGCAGCAGGGATTCTGGAAACACCATATATTTT. The chain links TRBV12-3 or TRBV12-4 to TRBJ1-3, with TRBD1 as a possible D gene (5 bases). V was shortened by 6 bases and J by 1 base, with 7 bases between the two germline ends. The CDR3 has 13 residues.

This clonotype was observed a handful of times. The V gene is TRBV4-3, the J gene TRBJ1-6, with D possibly being TRBD1 (5 bases). Germline V gene sequence: CDR1 LGHNA, CDR2 YSLEER. V lost 0 bases, J lost 3 bases, and 18 bases lay in between. CDR3 length: 19 residues. In DNA form, the CDR3 reads TGCGCCAGCAGCCAAGATATAAGCGTAGGGACGATCTATAATTCACCCCTCCACTTT. The encoded protein is CASSQDISVGTIYNSPLHF.

The V and J genes are TRBV4-3 and TRBJ1-1; D gene unclear. CDR3 length: 13 residues. CDR1 LGHNA and CDR2 YSLEER come from the germline V gene. V lost 7 bases and J lost 4, with 13 bases in between. Here the CDR3 reads CASKWKTTTEAFF. For the CDR3, the DNA is TGCGCCAGCAAGTGGAAAACTACCACTGAAGCTTTCTTT.